This section outlines one T cell receptor (beta chain) sequence together with its context. The V and J ends lost 0 bases and 5 bases, in that order; junction bases with no gene match: 3. This CDR3 is 16 amino acids long. CDR1 is MNHEY and CDR2 is SMNVEV in the germline V gene (reference sequence). Methods used by the authors: For nucleated cells, counts were estimated from reference gene primer amplification. Clones were sequenced by immunoSEQ multiplex PCR, and TCRdb holds only the in-frame ones, with some missing. The D gene and trimming were derived from the DNA, and the V and J assignments and clone size from that table. The sample contains fewer than 350,000 clones, 70% to 90% of which appear only once. The data derive from a study of blood T cell repertoires in COVID-19. At the level of the study: T cells, B-cell-depleted T cells, or PBMCs supplied cDNA or gDNA.

Sequenced input: PBMCs or T cells enriched from blood (not recorded which). The gene calls are TRBV27 and TRBJ1-5; 11 bases agree with TRBD1. The clonotype comes from a woman aged 25 to 39 who had recovered from COVID-19. CDR3 nucleotide sequence: TGTGCCAGCAGTTTATCGGGGACAGGGGGATATCAGCCCCAGCATTTT. Translation: CASSLSGTGGYQPQHF.